The present entry profiles one TCR beta chain with its context. The antigen remains unidentified. Germline assignment: CDR1 SGHTA and CDR2 FQGNSA. V gave up 5 bases and J gave up 9 bases, with 14 bases separating them. The CDR3 consists of 12 residues. Measured with immunoSEQ multiplex PCR; TCRdb has only the in-frame clones, and not every one. The sample has about 59,000 clones; approximately 90% are singletons. These data belong to a study of T cells in localized non-small cell lung cancer. Study observations and caveats: Adjacent lung held a median roughly 60 of the top 100 tumor clones. Uninvolved nearby lung showed the greatest T cell clonality, exceeding that found in tumor. Higher T cell density in the blood was associated with longer overall survival, whereas higher adjacent-lung clonality associated with shorter survival.

The chain links TRBV7-2 to TRBJ2-7; tentatively, D is TRBD1 or TRBD2 (5 bases each). The sequencing used peripheral blood, collected before any cancer treatment. This clonotype originated in a man between 40 and 70 years old with stage I squamous cell lung carcinoma. The CDR3 nucleotides read TGTGCCAGCAGCCCCACCCAGGGACGGCAGTACTTC. This encodes CASSPTQGRQYF. The whole variable domain, filled in from reference TRBV7-2 and TRBJ2-7, reads GAGVSQSPSNKVTEKGKDVELRCDPISGHTALYWYRQSLGQGLEFLIYFQGNSAPDKSGLPSDRFSAERTGGSVSTLTIQRTQQEDSAVYLCASSPTQGRQYFGPGTRLTVT.